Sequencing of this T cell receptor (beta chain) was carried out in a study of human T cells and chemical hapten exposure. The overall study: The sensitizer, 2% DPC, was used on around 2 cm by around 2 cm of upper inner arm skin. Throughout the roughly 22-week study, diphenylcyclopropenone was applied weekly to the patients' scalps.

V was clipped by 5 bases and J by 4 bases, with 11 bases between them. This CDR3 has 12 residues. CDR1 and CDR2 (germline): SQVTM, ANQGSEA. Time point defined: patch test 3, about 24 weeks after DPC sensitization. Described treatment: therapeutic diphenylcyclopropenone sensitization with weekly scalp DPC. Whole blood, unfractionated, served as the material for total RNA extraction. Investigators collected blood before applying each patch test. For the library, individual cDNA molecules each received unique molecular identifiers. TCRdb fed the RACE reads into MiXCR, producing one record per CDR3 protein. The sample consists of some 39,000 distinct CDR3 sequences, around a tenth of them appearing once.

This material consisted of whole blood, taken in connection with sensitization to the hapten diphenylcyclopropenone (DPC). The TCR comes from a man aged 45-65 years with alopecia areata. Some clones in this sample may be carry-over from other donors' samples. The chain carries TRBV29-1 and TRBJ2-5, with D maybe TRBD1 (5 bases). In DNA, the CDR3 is TGCAGCGTTCATTTGGGGCCAGAGACCCAGTACTTC. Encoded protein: CSVHLGPETQYF.